Many counts were recorded for the clone carrying this T cell receptor beta chain. CDR3 length equals 13 residues. The V gene's germline CDR1 is SGHTA and CDR2 FQGNSA. V was clipped by 8 bases and J by 7 bases, with 17 bases between them. Each CDR3 protein gets one entry after TCRdb re-called the RT-PCR reads with MiXCR. The data contain more than 550,000 distinct CDR3 sequences, approximately 15% of them singletons. This sequence originates from a female donor in good health, serving as a healthy control. The chain uses TRBV7-2 and TRBJ2-5; D tentatively reads TRBD1 or TRBD2 (5 bases each). What was sequenced was memory CD4+ T cells from blood. CDR3 in DNA: TGTGCCAGCGCCTGGAGAGGGGAAGGGACCCAGTACTTC. This gives the protein CASAWRGEGTQYF.